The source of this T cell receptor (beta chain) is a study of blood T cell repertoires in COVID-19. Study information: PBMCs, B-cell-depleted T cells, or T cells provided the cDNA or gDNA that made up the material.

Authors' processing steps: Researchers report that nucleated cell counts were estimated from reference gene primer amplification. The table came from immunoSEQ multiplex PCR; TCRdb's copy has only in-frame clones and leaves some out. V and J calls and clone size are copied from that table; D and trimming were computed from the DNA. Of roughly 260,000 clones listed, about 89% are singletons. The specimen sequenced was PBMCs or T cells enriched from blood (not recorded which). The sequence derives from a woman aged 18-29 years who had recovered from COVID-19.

CDR3 sequence: CATSRERDSYGYTF. In DNA form, the CDR3 reads TGTGCCACCAGCAGAGAGAGAGATTCCTATGGCTACACCTTC. This chain connects TRBV15 to TRBJ1-2; no clear D. CDR3 size: 14 residues. V lost 0 bases to trimming and J lost 4 bases, with 9 bases between them. Germline V gene lookup returns CDR1 LNHNV and CDR2 YYDKDF (reference sequence).